A selection of T cell receptor beta chains follows, all from one sample in a study of blood T cells in healthy people across ages. TCRdb analysed the 5' RACE reads with MiXCR anew, one entry per CDR3 protein. The table records about 570,000 distinct CDR3 sequences, 27% of them present only once. The specimen sequenced was blood. The receptors stem from a woman between 65 and 79 years old in good health. Both conserved end residues are part of each CDR3. A D gene is named only where the DNA matches it firmly. Not every row has a clone size; where given, it reads once, few, many or a size class.

v_gene,abundance,d_gene,j_gene,CDR3nt,CDR3aa
TRBV20-1,-,-,TRBJ2-2,TGCAGTGCTAGAGATGGTGGGCGGGACACCGGGGAGCTGTTTTTT,CSARDGGRDTGELFF
TRBV4-1,-,-,TRBJ1-6,TGCGCCAGCAGCCCAGCTGGGGGTTCACCCCTCCACTTT,CASSPAGGSPLHF
TRBV29-1,few,TRBD1,TRBJ2-7,TGCAGCGTTGAAGATCTCGGGACAGGCACTAACGAGCAGTACTTC,CSVEDLGTGTNEQYF
TRBV7-2,many,-,TRBJ1-5,TGTGCCAGCAGCGAGGGAGGCAATCAGCCCCAGCATTTT,CASSEGGNQPQHF
TRBV25-1,few,-,TRBJ2-5,TGTGCCAGCAGCCTGTCTCACGGAGGGGAGACCCAGTACTTC,CASSLSHGGETQYF
TRBV20-1,few,TRBD2,TRBJ2-7,TGCAGCGCCTTAGGACTAGCAGCCGGTTACGAGCAGTACTTC,CSALGLAAGYEQYF
TRBV27,-,-,TRBJ2-1,TGTGCCAGCAGCCGTATAAGGGGACCGGGGAACAATGAGCAGTTCTTC,CASSRIRGPGNNEQFF
TRBV10-3,-,-,TRBJ2-6,TGTGCCATCAGTGAGCCGGCGGCTCTGGGGGCCAACGTCCTGACTTTC,CAISEPAALGANVLTF
TRBV21-1,-,-,TRBJ2-2,TGTGCCAGCAGCAAAGCGCTTGGCGGGGGGAACACCGGGGAGCTGTTTTTT,CASSKALGGGNTGELFF
TRBV29-1,-,-,TRBJ1-5,TGCAGCGTGAGGGGTGAAAACAATCAGCCCCAGCATTTT,CSVRGENNQPQHF
TRBV5-1,-,TRBD1,TRBJ2-3,TGCGCCAGCAGCTGGGACAGCCTAATACAAGATACGCAGTATTTT,CASSWDSLIQDTQYF
TRBV3-1,-,-,TRBJ2-7,TGTGCCAGCAGCCAAGACGGGAATCCCTACGAGCAGTACTTC,CASSQDGNPYEQYF
TRBV5-6,-,-,TRBJ2-5,TGTGCCAGCAGCTTGCCTTTCGCGAGGGAAGAGACCCAGTACTTC,CASSLPFAREETQYF
TRBV4-2,few,-,TRBJ2-3,TGTGCCAGCAGCCAGCGCAGGGCCCAAGGAGGAGATACGCAGTATTTT,CASSQRRAQGGDTQYF
TRBV27,few,-,TRBJ2-4,TGTGCCAGCAGTTTAAATGGGGCCAAAAACATTCAGTACTTC,CASSLNGAKNIQYF
TRBV5-1,-,TRBD2,TRBJ2-1,TGCGCCAGCAGCTTGTCGCGGGGGGCGCTCTCCTACAATGAGCAGTTCTTC,CASSLSRGALSYNEQFF
TRBV7-2,few,-,TRBJ2-1,TGTGCCAGCAGTCCCGCCCGGGACCACTACAATGAGCAGTTCTTC,CASSPARDHYNEQFF
TRBV30,-,-,TRBJ1-4,TGTGCCTGGAGTTGGGGGAATGAAAAACTGTTTTTT,CAWSWGNEKLFF
TRBV12-3/TRBV12-4,few,-,TRBJ1-4,TGTGCCAGCAGTTTTCAGGTGGGGGATGAAAAACTGTTTTTT,CASSFQVGDEKLFF
TRBV7-3,-,-,TRBJ2-7,TGTGCCAGCAGCTCCCAATCCGGTGGGGGGTACGAGCAGTACTTC,CASSSQSGGGYEQYF
TRBV5-6,-,-,TRBJ1-4,TGTGCCAGCAGCTTTAACAGTGCAACTAATGAAAAACTGTTTTTT,CASSFNSATNEKLFF
TRBV6-2/TRBV6-3,-,TRBD1,TRBJ2-4,TGTGCCAGCAGTTACGGGGGACAGCTAGCCAAAAACATTCAGTACTTC,CASSYGGQLAKNIQYF
TRBV5-1,-,-,TRBJ1-4,TGCGCCAGCAGCTCAGGGTTCTCAACTAATGAAAAACTGTTTTTT,CASSSGFSTNEKLFF
TRBV7-8,-,-,TRBJ2-2,TGTGCCAGCAGCTTGGTAGCAGGGTGGAAGGGGACCGGGGAGCTGTTTTTT,CASSLVAGWKGTGELFF
TRBV6-6,-,-,TRBJ1-2,TGTGCCAGCAGTTACTCATATGGGTCCGATGGCTACACCTTC,CASSYSYGSDGYTF
TRBV6-4,-,-,TRBJ2-1,TGTGCCAGCGAGGAGCGGACGAGCTCCTACAATGAGCAGTTCTTC,CASEERTSSYNEQFF
TRBV11-2,few,TRBD2,TRBJ2-3,TGTGCCAGCAGCTTGGGAGCGGGGGGGACAGATACGCAGTATTTT,CASSLGAGGTDTQYF
TRBV28,-,-,TRBJ1-4,TGTGCCAGCAGTTTGGGAGTTAGGGATGAAAAACTGTTTTTT,CASSLGVRDEKLFF
TRBV20-1,many,TRBD1,TRBJ1-1,TGCAGTGCTCCCGGGGAAAGTCAGGGGGCGGTTGAAGCTTTCTTT,CSAPGESQGAVEAFF
TRBV7-9,many,-,TRBJ2-1,TGTGCCAGCAGCTCGCCCAGGGGCTCGTACAATGAGCAGTTCTTC,CASSSPRGSYNEQFF
TRBV7-2,-,-,TRBJ2-3,TGTGCCAGCAGCCAAGACTACCTAGTGGATACGCAGTATTTT,CASSQDYLVDTQYF
TRBV12-3/TRBV12-4,-,TRBD1,TRBJ2-5,TGTGCCAGCAGTTACAGGGGGCAGACCCAGTACTTC,CASSYRGQTQYF
TRBV29-1,-,TRBD1,TRBJ2-3,TGCAGCGTCCACCGGCCGACAGGGTCTGCAGATACGCAGTATTTT,CSVHRPTGSADTQYF
TRBV11-2,few,-,TRBJ2-4,TGTGCCAGCAGCTTAAGTTCTTCAGCGGCCAAAAACATTCAGTACTTC,CASSLSSSAAKNIQYF
TRBV4-3,-,-,TRBJ2-3,TGCGCCAGCAGCCAAGAGGGGTACGGAGATACGCAGTATTTT,CASSQEGYGDTQYF
TRBV10-3,-,-,TRBJ2-5,TGTGCCATCAACCTCGGGGGCGTCCAAGAGACCCAGTACTTC,CAINLGGVQETQYF
TRBV7-3,-,TRBD2,TRBJ2-1,TGTGCCAGCAGCTTAATGGACGGCGGGGGTACCTACAATGAGCAGTTCTTC,CASSLMDGGGTYNEQFF
TRBV7-2,-,-,TRBJ2-7,TGTGCCAGCAGCTTAGTGCCCGGCAATCGAGCGTACTTC,CASSLVPGNRAYF
TRBV4-3,-,TRBD2,TRBJ2-7,TGCGCCAGCAGCCAAGACCCCAGCGGGAGTCGGAGCGAGCAGTACTTC,CASSQDPSGSRSEQYF
TRBV20-1,-,-,TRBJ2-5,TGCAGTGCTAGTCGACTAGACTGGTACCAAGAGACCCAGTACTTC,CSASRLDWYQETQYF
TRBV3-1,few,-,TRBJ1-5,TGTGCCAGCAGCCAAGTTGTGAATAATCAGCCCCAGCATTTT,CASSQVVNNQPQHF
TRBV7-7,-,TRBD1,TRBJ2-5,TGTGCTAGCAGCTCTCACGGGACAGGGGGCAGAGAGACCCAGTACTTC,CASSSHGTGGRETQYF